The 27 T cell receptor beta chains listed next were all sequenced from one sample in a study of shared clonotypes between healthy human individuals. Profiling relied on immunoSEQ multiplex PCR, and the TCRdb table lists in-frame clones only, not all of them. The sample comprises hundreds of thousands of clones, roughly 70% of which are singletons, and roughly 1.7% rests with the top ten. The sequenced sample was memory CD4+ T cells sorted from blood. Sample subset: CD45RA-negative fraction. All receptors derive from a woman younger than 45 in good health.

This clone was recorded once. The CDR3 nucleotides read TGTGCCAGTAGTATAGAGGGCCCAGGGGTCATCTATGGCTACACCTTC. Translation gives CASSIEGPGVIYGYTF. This chain connects TRBV19 to TRBJ1-2; perhaps TRBD1 as D (6 bases). Trimming took 0 bases from V and 4 from J, leaving 15 bases between them. The CDR3 runs to 16 residues. Germline CDR1 is LNHDA and CDR2 is SQIVND (reference sequence).

The chain is built from TRBV7-9 and TRBJ1-1; D is ambiguous. The germline V gene encodes CDR1 SEHNR and CDR2 FQNEAQ (reference sequence). CDR3 length: 13 amino acids. Trimming took 6 bases from V and 2 from J, leaving 10 bases between them. CDR3 region: CASSLQFNTEAFF. The CDR3 nucleotides read TGTGCCAGCAGTCTCCAGTTTAACACTGAAGCTTTCTTT.

The chain employs TRBV19 and TRBJ1-5; the D gene is possibly TRBD1 (6 bases). This CDR3 comprises 16 residues. The germline gives CDR1 LNHDA, CDR2 SQIVND (reference sequence). V was clipped by 0 bases and J by 3 bases, with 12 bases between them. The CDR3 DNA is TGTGCCAGTAGTATAGACCCTACAGGGTTCAATCAGCCCCAGCATTTT. It yields the protein CASSIDPTGFNQPQHF.

Here the CDR3 DNA reads TGTGCCAGCAGCCCACTTCGACAGTCCTACGAGCAGTACTTC. This translates into CASSPLRQSYEQYF. This chain joins TRBV5-5 and TRBJ2-7; tentatively, D is TRBD1 (5 bases). With 4 bases removed from V and 1 base from J, the gap between germline ends came to 12 bases. This CDR3 is 14 amino acids long. Per the germline V gene, CDR1 is SGHKS and CDR2 is YYEKEE (reference sequence). Using reference TRBV5-5 and TRBJ2-7 for the parts outside the CDR3, the full variable domain is DAGVTQSPTHLIKTRGQQVTLRCSPISGHKSVSWYQQVLGQGPQFIFQYYEKEERGRGNFPDRFSARQFPNYSSELNVNALLLGDSALYLCASSPLRQSYEQYFGPGTRLTVT.

V is TRBV6-6 and J is TRBJ1-1; 8 positions match TRBD1. Germline CDR1 is MNHNY and CDR2 is SVGAGI (reference sequence). V dropped 5 bases and J dropped 3; count of bases not matched to a gene: 8. The CDR3 loop spans 15 amino acids. The CDR3 loop reads CASSRQGATDTEAFF. CDR3 nucleotides: TGTGCCAGCAGTCGTCAGGGGGCGACGGACACTGAAGCTTTCTTT.

This clone was counted a few times. V usage is TRBV7-2 and J usage is TRBJ2-3; D is uncertain. Trimming cost V 7 bases and J 3 bases, with 11 bases left between them. The germline gives CDR1 SGHTA, CDR2 FQGNSA. The CDR3 spans 13 residues. The CDR3 sequence: CASTRLSTDTQYF. The CDR3 DNA sequence: TGTGCCAGCACCAGGTTATCAACAGATACGCAGTATTTT.

This sequence joins TRBV4-2 and TRBJ2-3, with 8 positions matching TRBD1. Germline V CDR1 and CDR2: LGHNA, YNFKEQ. Trimming cost V 1 base and J 0 bases; bases outside gene matches: 3. The CDR3 loop spans 16 amino acids. The CDR3 nucleotides read TGTGCCAGCAGCCAAGGACAGGGGCCTAGCACAGATACGCAGTATTTT. Its protein product is CASSQGQGPSTDTQYF.

This clone has just a few counts. CDR3 residues: CASSLDGTLNTGELFF. The CDR3 nucleotides read TGCGCCAGCAGCTTGGACGGGACATTGAACACCGGGGAGCTGTTTTTT. The chain joins TRBV5-1 to TRBJ2-2; possible D gene TRBD1, 6 bases. CDR1 is SGHRS, CDR2 YFSETQ, per germline. This CDR3 contains 16 residues. With 0 bases removed from V and 1 base from J, the gap between germline ends came to 10 bases.

The gene calls are TRBV11-2 and TRBJ2-1, with 7 nucleotides matching TRBD2. After removal of 5 bases from V and 7 bases from J, the junction contained 11 bases not matched to a gene. Germline values: CDR1 SGHAT, CDR2 FQNNGV. The length of the CDR3 is 15 residues. The CDR3 is CASSVRGGPGNEQFF. The CDR3 DNA reads TGTGCCAGCAGCGTGAGGGGAGGGCCCGGGAATGAGCAGTTCTTC.

The gene calls are TRBV6-1 and TRBJ1-2, with 7 bases that match TRBD1. The germline CDR1 and CDR2 sequences are MNHNS and SASEGT. The CDR3 is 13 amino acids. V lost 7 bases, J lost 5 bases, and 7 bases stayed unmatched. The CDR3 region is CASINRGWYGYTF. The CDR3 region has the DNA TGTGCCAGCATTAACAGGGGTTGGTATGGCTACACCTTC.

V gene TRBV7-9 combines with J gene TRBJ2-5; 13 positions agree with TRBD2. This CDR3 is built from 17 residues. V trimming: 5 bases; J trimming: 4 bases; junction bases outside the gene matches: 10. In germline, CDR1 is SEHNR, CDR2 FQNEAQ (reference sequence). CDR3 amino acids: CASSRGLAGPKSETQYF. CDR3 bases: TGTGCCAGCAGCAGGGGACTAGCGGGACCAAAGTCAGAGACCCAGTACTTC. Full variable domain (missing parts from reference TRBV7-9 and TRBJ2-5): DTGVSQNPRHKITKRGQNVTFRCDPISEHNRLYWYRQTLGQGPEFLTYFQNEAQLEKSRLLSDRFSAERPKGSFSTLEIQRTEQGDSAMYLCASSRGLAGPKSETQYFGPGTRLLVL.

This clone was detected a few times. The same CDR3 is also encoded by other DNA sequences in this sample. The chain recombines TRBV30 with TRBJ1-2; maybe TRBD1 (5 bases). V lost 5 bases, J lost 4 bases, and 8 bases lay in between. CDR1 is GTSNPN and CDR2 is SVGIG in the germline V gene (reference sequence). The CDR3 loop spans 11 amino acids. The CDR3 sequence is CAWDRSYGYTF. The CDR3 DNA follows: TGTGCCTGGGACAGATCCTATGGCTACACCTTC. Complete variable domain (other parts from reference TRBV30 and TRBJ1-2): SQTIHQWPATLVQPVGSPLSLECTVEGTSNPNLYWYRQAAGRGLQLLFYSVGIGQISSEVPQNLSASRPQDRQFILSSKKLLLSDSGFYLCAWDRSYGYTFGSGTRLTVV.

CDR3 nucleotide sequence: TGTGCCAGCAGTTCTAGCGGGAGTATCACCTACGAGCAGTACTTC. Translating gives CASSSSGSITYEQYF. This chain uses TRBV27 with TRBJ2-7, with 10 nucleotides matching TRBD2. J was trimmed by 2 bases and V by 4 bases; bases with no gene match: 5. Looked up from germline, CDR1 is MNHEY and CDR2 is SMNVEV (reference sequence). There are 15 residues in the CDR3.

This sequence joins TRBV28 and TRBJ1-1, with 7 bases identical to TRBD1. Per the germline V gene, CDR1 is MDHEN and CDR2 is SYDVKM. The CDR3 extends over 12 amino acids. V was pared by 8 bases and J by 3 bases, with 3 bases of the junction left unmatched. The CDR3 is CASSRGHTEAFF. In DNA form, the CDR3 reads TGTGCCAGCTCAAGGGGGCACACTGAAGCTTTCTTT.

The genes are TRBV6-5 and TRBJ2-5, with D perhaps TRBD2 (5 bases). Germline V gene lookup returns CDR1 MNHEY and CDR2 SVGAGI. The CDR3 is 12 residues long. The V end lost 6 bases, the J end lost 11 bases, and 16 bases lay between the germline ends. The CDR3 reads CASRTPGGEQYF. The CDR3 DNA reads TGTGCCAGCAGAACCCCCGGTGGGGAGCAGTACTTC.

The gene calls are TRBV5-8 and TRBJ1-1; D is ambiguous. The CDR3 consists of 14 residues. Germline-derived CDR1 and CDR2 are SGHTS and YDEGEE. Trimming took 1 base from V and 6 from J, leaving 13 bases between them. In DNA form, the CDR3 reads TGTGCCAGCAGCTTGCGCAGTACTACACCTGAAGCTTTCTTT. It yields the protein CASSLRSTTPEAFF.

This chain joins TRBV27 and TRBJ2-1, with D unresolved. With 4 bases removed from V and 1 base from J, the gap between germline ends came to 14 bases. The CDR3 totals 16 residues. The germline CDR1 and CDR2 sequences are MNHEY and SMNVEV (reference sequence). The CDR3 loop is CASSSSSLSSYNEQFF. CDR3 in DNA: TGTGCCAGCAGTTCCTCAAGTCTGTCGTCCTACAATGAGCAGTTCTTC.

The chain employs TRBV5-1 and TRBJ2-3, with D unclear. There are 14 residues in the CDR3. Per germline, CDR1 SGHRS and CDR2 YFSETQ. Trimming left V 0 bases short and J 5 bases short, with 10 bases between. The CDR3 is CASSLEGPLDTQYF. CDR3 in DNA: TGCGCCAGCAGCTTGGAAGGGCCCTTAGATACGCAGTATTTT.

The rearrangement links TRBV11-2 to TRBJ2-2, with D possibly called TRBD1 or TRBD2 (5 bases each). V was shortened by 3 bases and J by 0 bases, with 11 bases between the two germline ends. Per germline, CDR1 SGHAT and CDR2 FQNNGV. This CDR3 spans 16 amino acids. CDR3 protein: CASSFLRGANTGELFF. CDR3 nucleotides: TGTGCCAGCAGCTTCCTCCGGGGCGCGAACACCGGGGAGCTGTTTTTT.

This clone was counted a few times. The chain couples TRBV4-1 to TRBJ2-1; D perhaps matches TRBD2 (6 bases). The CDR3 contains 14 residues. Between the trimmed V and J ends, which lost 4 bases and 6 bases, there was a span of 13 bases. The germline CDR1 and CDR2 sequences are MGHRA and YSYEKL. The CDR3: CASSPYLGGNEQFF. The CDR3 nucleotides are TGCGCCAGCAGCCCCTACCTGGGAGGCAATGAGCAGTTCTTC.

Worth noting for this clone: One end of the junction varies from germline; a read error may be responsible. The rearrangement uses TRBV28 and TRBJ2-7; D is ambiguous. This CDR3 spans 13 amino acids. Germline loops: CDR1 MDHEN, CDR2 SYDVKM. CDR3 DNA: TGCGCCACCGTTCGCGGCAGCAACTACGAGCAGTACTTC. It yields the protein CATVRGSNYEQYF.

The rearrangement uses TRBV10-2 and TRBJ2-7; either TRBD1 or TRBD2 may fit D (5 bases each). V was clipped by 2 bases and J by 0 bases, with 14 bases between them. Germline-derived CDR1 and CDR2 are WSHSY and SAAADI. The CDR3 is 16 residues long. The CDR3 DNA is TGCGCCAGCAGTGAGAACCGGGACGCGAGCTCCTACGAGCAGTACTTC. Amino acids: CASSENRDASSYEQYF.

The count of this clone is one. The chain is built from TRBV11-2 and TRBJ2-3; D remains ambiguous. This CDR3 is built from 13 residues. V lost 5 bases and J lost 2, with 8 bases in between. Germline-derived CDR1 and CDR2 are SGHAT and FQNNGV. The CDR3 bases are TGTGCCAGCAGCACCCGCCCCACAGATACGCAGTATTTT. It yields the protein CASSTRPTDTQYF.

This clone was detected only once. The V gene is TRBV30, the J gene TRBJ2-1; D gene ambiguous. This CDR3 comprises 12 residues. Germline lookup yields CDR1 GTSNPN and CDR2 SVGIG (reference sequence). The V end was cut by 2 bases, the J end by 8 bases, with 10 bases between. The CDR3 loop reads CAWSIGPDEQFF. The CDR3 nucleotides are TGTGCCTGGAGTATAGGTCCCGATGAGCAGTTCTTC.

This rearrangement joins TRBV29-1 to TRBJ1-1, with 9 positions matching TRBD1. The CDR3 contains 13 residues. Germline CDR1 reads SQVTM; CDR2 reads ANQGSEA. V lost 4 bases to trimming and J lost 5 bases; unmatched junction nucleotides: 5. The CDR3 bases are TGCAGCGTTGGAGGGACAGGGAGTACTGAAGCTTTCTTT. This gives the protein CSVGGTGSTEAFF.

The chain employs TRBV11-2 and TRBJ2-1, with D uncertain. The CDR3 sequence is 16 residues long. CDR1 is SGHAT and CDR2 is FQNNGV in the germline V gene. Trimming left V 5 bases short and J 3 bases short, with 17 bases between. The CDR3 DNA is TGTGCCAGCAGCCCCCCCGGCTGGGAAGGCTACAATGAGCAGTTCTTC. The encoded protein is CASSPPGWEGYNEQFF. The full variable domain, completed using reference TRBV11-2 and TRBJ2-1, is EAGVAQSPRYKIIEKRQSVAFWCNPISGHATLYWYQQILGQGPKLLIQFQNNGVVDDSQLPKDRFSAERLKGVDSTLKIQPAKLEDSAVYLCASSPPGWEGYNEQFFGPGTRLTVL.

The chain combines TRBV20-1 with TRBJ2-7, with D unclear. CDR3 length equals 11 residues. Per the germline V gene, CDR1 is DFQATT and CDR2 is SNEGSKA (reference sequence). Trimming stripped 7 bases from V and 3 bases from J, with 10 bases between. The CDR3 is CSGFGDYEQYF. CDR3 in DNA: TGCAGTGGGTTCGGTGACTACGAGCAGTACTTC.